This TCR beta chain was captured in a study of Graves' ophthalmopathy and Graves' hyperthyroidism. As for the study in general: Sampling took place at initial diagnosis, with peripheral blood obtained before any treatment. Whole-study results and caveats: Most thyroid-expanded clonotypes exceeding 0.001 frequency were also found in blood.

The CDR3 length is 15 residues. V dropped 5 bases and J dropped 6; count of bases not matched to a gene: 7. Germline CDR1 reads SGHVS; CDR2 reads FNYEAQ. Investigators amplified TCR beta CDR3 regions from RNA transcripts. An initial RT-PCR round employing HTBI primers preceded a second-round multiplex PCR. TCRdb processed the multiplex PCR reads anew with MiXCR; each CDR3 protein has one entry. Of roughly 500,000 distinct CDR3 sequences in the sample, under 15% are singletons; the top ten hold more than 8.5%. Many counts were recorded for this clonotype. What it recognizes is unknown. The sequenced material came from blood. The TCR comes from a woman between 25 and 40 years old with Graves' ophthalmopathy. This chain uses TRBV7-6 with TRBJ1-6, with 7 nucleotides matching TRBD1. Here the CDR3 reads CASSDTTGINSPLHF. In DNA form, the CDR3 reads TGTGCCAGCAGCGACACGACAGGGATTAATTCACCCCTCCACTTT.